The entry that follows covers one T cell receptor (beta chain) sequence. The target antigen is unknown. Reverse transcription of about 0.45 to 1 ug RNA used random hexamers. An immunoSEQ multiplex PCR generated amplified TCR beta CDR3 products spanning 54 Vbeta and 13 Jbeta. TCRdb passed the immunoSEQ multiplex PCR reads through MiXCR, listing each CDR3 protein once. This sample yields hundreds of thousands of distinct CDR3 sequences, of which about 95% are seen a single time; roughly 0.1% belongs to the top ten. The multiple sclerosis control group comprised treatment-naive patients with stable or active relapsing-remitting disease. The authors negatively isolated CD8+ and CD4+ T cells and FACS-enriched TEMRA cells. The sample originates from a study of CD8 T cells in Susac syndrome. The study, taken as a whole, reports: The study conceded that its TCR sequencing and HLA analysis involved relatively few individuals.

The germline gives CDR1 LNHDA, CDR2 SQIVND (reference sequence). This CDR3 has 11 amino acids. V lost 3 bases and J 9 bases, leaving 6 bases between the germline ends. The sequenced material came from CD4+ T cells from PBMCs. The chain recombines TRBV19 with TRBJ2-1; no clear D gene. This TCR was recovered from a human donor with multiple sclerosis. The CDR3 DNA follows: TGTGCCAGTAGTATGGGCACTGAGCAGTTCTTC. Translation gives CASSMGTEQFF.